One and the same sample provided the 28 T cell receptor beta chains below, sequenced in a study of shared clonotypes between healthy human individuals. Using immunoSEQ multiplex PCR, the repertoire was profiled, and TCRdb retains in-frame clones only, with some absent. Among about 1.5 million clones, approximately 98% were seen once, and the ten largest hold about 0.4%. The sample taken for sequencing was naive CD4+ T cells sorted from blood. Subset of the sample: CD45RA+ positively selected. The origin of the receptors is a man aged 30 to 39 in good health.

The chain recombines TRBV19 with TRBJ2-7, with TRBD1 identical over 8 bases. The CDR3 spans 15 residues. The trim removed 7 bases at V and 2 bases at J, leaving 10 bases unmatched. The germline gives CDR1 LNHDA, CDR2 SQIVND (reference sequence). CDR3 sequence reads: CASTTPWTGTYEQYF. As DNA, the CDR3 is TGTGCCAGTACTACCCCCTGGACAGGGACCTACGAGCAGTACTTC.

This chain links TRBV7-3 with TRBJ2-7, with D possibly being TRBD1 or TRBD2 (7 bases each). The CDR3 runs to 16 residues. CDR1 SGHTA and CDR2 FQGTGA come from the germline V gene. Trimming pared 1 base from V and 3 bases from J, leaving 16 bases between. In nucleotides, the CDR3 is TGTGCCAGCAGCTTAAGAGGGACTACAGGGGACTACGAGCAGTACTTC. This translates into CASSLRGTTGDYEQYF.

This rearrangement joins TRBV9 to TRBJ2-2; D is unresolved. This CDR3 region has 13 residues. Trimming stripped 6 bases from V and 2 bases from J, with 8 bases between. From germline, CDR1 is SGDLS and CDR2 YYNGEE. CDR3 in DNA: TGTGCCAGCACCAAAGGAAACACCGGGGAGCTGTTTTTT. Its translation is CASTKGNTGELFF.

As concerns this clone: Other nucleotide sequences from this sample produce the same CDR3. The CDR3 sequence: CATGTGFYEQYF. Written as DNA, the CDR3 is TGTGCCACCGGGACAGGTTTCTACGAGCAGTACTTC. V usage is TRBV10-3 and J usage is TRBJ2-7; 8 bases match TRBD1. CDR1 is ENHRY and CDR2 is SYGVKD in the germline V gene. CDR3 length: 12 residues. Unmatched junction bases numbered 5, after V lost 10 bases and J lost 3 bases.

The genes are TRBV25-1 and TRBJ1-2; TRBD1 matches 7 bases. The germline CDR1 and CDR2 sequences are MGHDK and SYGVNS. V lost 3 bases to trimming and J lost 4 bases; unmatched junction nucleotides: 11. The CDR3 loop spans 16 amino acids. In nucleotides, the CDR3 is TGTGCCAGCAGTGATAGCTGGGCAGGGGGAGGCTATGGCTACACCTTC. This codes for CASSDSWAGGGYGYTF.

Remarks on this clone: This same CDR3 is encoded by further DNA sequences in the sample. The rearrangement links TRBV9 to TRBJ2-2; no clear D gene. V lost 0 bases and J 4 bases, leaving 4 bases between the germline ends. There are 13 residues in the CDR3. Germline-derived CDR1 and CDR2 are SGDLS and YYNGEE. CDR3: CASSVVPTGELFF. CDR3 DNA: TGTGCCAGCAGCGTAGTTCCCACCGGGGAGCTGTTTTTT.

The chain combines TRBV19 with TRBJ2-7; the match to TRBD2 covers 7 bases. The CDR3 sequence is 14 residues long. Per the germline V gene, CDR1 is LNHDA and CDR2 is SQIVND (reference sequence). V lost 6 bases, J lost 4 bases, and 9 bases stayed unmatched. The CDR3 coding sequence is TGTGCCAGTAGGGGGCACGCGGGAGCTTACGAGCAGTACTTC. Amino acids: CASRGHAGAYEQYF.

The rearrangement uses TRBV14 and TRBJ2-7; 8 positions match TRBD2. Germline assignment: CDR1 SGHDN and CDR2 FVKESK. V shed 5 bases and J 2 bases; nucleotides not matched to a gene: 8. The CDR3 loop spans 15 amino acids. CDR3 nucleotide sequence: TGTGCCAGCAGCGACTTCCCGGGAGGGACCTACGAGCAGTACTTC. Protein: CASSDFPGGTYEQYF.

The genes are TRBV10-1 and TRBJ1-5; D remains ambiguous. Germline V gene data show CDR1 as WNHNN and CDR2 as SYGVQD (reference sequence). V was cut by 8 bases and J by 5 bases, with 19 bases left in between. The CDR3 length is 15 residues. DNA for the CDR3: TGCGCCAGCGTTGCGGGATTAACGTCGGATCAGCCCCAGCATTTT. This translates into CASVAGLTSDQPQHF.

This rearrangement joins TRBV7-9 to TRBJ1-2, with a weak D call TRBD1 (5 bases). The V end was cut by 1 base, the J end by 4 bases, with 10 bases between. From germline, CDR1 is SEHNR and CDR2 FQNEAQ (reference sequence). The CDR3 totals 14 residues. CDR3 nucleotides: TGTGCCAGCAGCTTAGAAGGGACGCTCTATGGCTACACCTTC. Residues: CASSLEGTLYGYTF.

The chain employs TRBV5-1 and TRBJ1-1, with TRBD1 matching 12 bases. CDR3 length: 16 amino acids. Germline assignment: CDR1 SGHRS and CDR2 YFSETQ. J gave up 2 bases and V 5 bases, and 7 bases lay outside the gene matches. The CDR3 sequence: CASSNRDRGRNTEAFF. The CDR3 nucleotides read TGCGCCAGCAGTAACCGGGACAGGGGGCGAAACACTGAAGCTTTCTTT.

In regard to this clone: This sample includes further DNA sequences coding for the same CDR3. The V and J genes are TRBV5-1 and TRBJ2-2, with a weak D call TRBD2 (5 bases). V lost 0 bases to trimming and J lost 1 base, with 7 bases between them. The CDR3 covers 15 residues. Per the germline V gene, CDR1 is SGHRS and CDR2 is YFSETQ. DNA for the CDR3: TGCGCCAGCAGCTTGGCAGGACTGAACACCGGGGAGCTGTTTTTT. Protein: CASSLAGLNTGELFF.

The chain is built from TRBV28 and TRBJ2-7; D is perhaps TRBD2 (6 bases). The CDR3 totals 14 residues. The germline V gene encodes CDR1 MDHEN and CDR2 SYDVKM. V was cut by 3 bases and J by 3 bases, with 12 bases left in between. The CDR3: CASSLVGGYYEQYF. The CDR3 DNA reads TGTGCCAGCAGTTTGGTCGGGGGTTACTACGAGCAGTACTTC.

This clone was counted a single time. The chain carries TRBV7-6 and TRBJ2-2; 12 bases match TRBD2. Trimming removed 5 bases from V and 6 bases from J; junction bases left unmatched: 7. Germline assignment: CDR1 SGHVS and CDR2 FNYEAQ. This CDR3 has 16 residues. The CDR3 reads CASSLLAGGASGELFF. The DNA of the CDR3 is TGTGCCAGCAGCCTCCTAGCGGGAGGGGCTTCCGGGGAGCTGTTTTTT.

This chain uses TRBV28 with TRBJ2-2, with TRBD2 matching 13 bases. The CDR3 runs 18 residues. The germline V gene has CDR1 MDHEN and CDR2 SYDVKM. V lost 5 bases, J lost 6 bases, and 12 bases stayed unmatched. The CDR3 DNA follows: TGTGCCAGCAGTACCGGGACTAGCGGGATCTCGGGTGCCGGGGAGCTGTTTTTT. Translated, it gives CASSTGTSGISGAGELFF.

A single count supports this clone. The chain recombines TRBV6-1 with TRBJ2-2, with TRBD2 matching 8 bases. Germline-derived CDR1 and CDR2 are MNHNS and SASEGT. The CDR3 has 16 amino acids. V was pared by 4 bases and J by 2 bases, with 6 bases of the junction left unmatched. The CDR3 DNA is TGTGCCAGCAGTGCCCTCAGCGGGAGTAACACCGGGGAGCTGTTTTTT. Translated, it gives CASSALSGSNTGELFF.

With regard to this clone: This same CDR3 is encoded by further DNA sequences in the sample. In DNA, the CDR3 is TGCAGCGTTGACGTTGCGGGAGGGTACGAGCAGTACTTC. Translated: CSVDVAGGYEQYF. The rearrangement links TRBV29-1 to TRBJ2-7, with 9 bases lining up with TRBD2. Germline V gene lookup returns CDR1 SQVTM and CDR2 ANQGSEA. The CDR3 contains 13 residues. J lost 4 bases, V lost 3 bases, and 4 bases had no gene match.

The CDR3 is CATSRGRGLGTEAFF. CDR3 coding DNA: TGTGCCACCAGCAGAGGCCGGGGCCTGGGGACTGAAGCTTTCTTT. The rearrangement uses TRBV15 and TRBJ1-1; weak D call: TRBD1 (5 bases). V was shortened by 1 base and J by 5 bases, with 14 bases between the two germline ends. CDR3 length: 15 residues. CDR1 is LNHNV and CDR2 is YYDKDF in the germline V gene (reference sequence).

This clone was picked up one time. The chain recombines TRBV18 with TRBJ1-4, with a weak D call TRBD1 (6 bases). The V end lost 4 bases, the J end lost 7 bases, and 22 bases lay between the germline ends. Germline CDR1 reads KGHSH; CDR2 reads LQKENI. This CDR3 contains 17 residues. CDR3 sequence reads: CASSLRDPTGTGEKLFF. The CDR3 DNA sequence: TGTGCCAGCTCACTTCGGGACCCGACAGGCACGGGTGAAAAACTGTTTTTT.

The chain joins TRBV10-3 to TRBJ2-5; 13 bases agree with TRBD2. V gave up 2 bases and J gave up 2 bases; unmatched junction bases: 5. Germline V gene sequence: CDR1 ENHRY, CDR2 SYGVKD. The CDR3 covers 17 residues. CDR3 sequence (DNA): TGTGCCATCAGTGAGACTAGCGGGAGGGCTGGGCAAGAGACCCAGTACTTC. It yields the protein CAISETSGRAGQETQYF.

The rearrangement links TRBV7-2 to TRBJ2-7, with 8 bases fitting TRBD2. This CDR3 has 15 amino acids. Germline-derived CDR1 and CDR2 are SGHTA and FQGNSA. V lost 1 base and J lost 4; bases outside the gene matches: 6. The chain's CDR3 is CASSLVGGLVYEQYF. CDR3 nucleotides: TGTGCCAGCAGCTTAGTGGGGGGACTAGTATACGAGCAGTACTTC.

CDR3 coding DNA: TGTGCCAGCAGCATTAGCGACCAAGAGACCCAGTACTTC. Amino acid sequence: CASSISDQETQYF. The rearrangement joins TRBV5-5 to TRBJ2-5, with a weak D call TRBD2 (5 bases). Germline CDR1 is SGHKS and CDR2 is YYEKEE (reference sequence). The CDR3 extends over 13 amino acids. Trimming stripped 4 bases from V and 0 bases from J, with 7 bases between. The full variable domain, rest sourced from reference TRBV5-5 and TRBJ2-5, is DAGVTQSPTHLIKTRGQQVTLRCSPISGHKSVSWYQQVLGQGPQFIFQYYEKEERGRGNFPDRFSARQFPNYSSELNVNALLLGDSALYLCASSISDQETQYFGPGTRLLVL.

The J gene is TRBJ2-7, the V gene TRBV18; tentatively, D is TRBD1 (5 bases). Trimming shortened V by 3 bases and J by 3 bases, and 9 bases separated the two germline ends. The germline gives CDR1 KGHSH, CDR2 LQKENI. CDR3 length: 13 residues. The CDR3 DNA sequence: TGTGCCAGCTCACCTCGACAGAACTACGAGCAGTACTTC. Protein sequence: CASSPRQNYEQYF. Filled out from reference TRBV18 and TRBJ2-7, the complete variable domain reads NAGVMQNPRHLVRRRGQEARLRCSPMKGHSHVYWYRQLPEEGLKFMVYLQKENIIDESGMPKERFSAEFPKEGPSILRIQQVVRGDSAAYFCASSPRQNYEQYFGPGTRLTVT.

V and J are TRBV5-1 and TRBJ2-5, with 11 bases aligning to TRBD2. This CDR3 is 15 amino acids long. The ends lost 6 bases at V and 5 bases at J; junction bases unmatched: 9. Germline V gives CDR1 SGHRS, CDR2 YFSETQ. CDR3: CASTQLAGVGETQYF. DNA of the CDR3: TGCGCCAGCACCCAACTAGCGGGAGTAGGTGAGACCCAGTACTTC.

Written as DNA, the CDR3 is TGTGCCAGCAGTGAACAGGGTAGGCAATTCGGAAAACTGTTTTTT. Amino acids: CASSEQGRQFGKLFF. The chain employs TRBV6-1 and TRBJ1-4, with TRBD1 as a possible D gene (5 bases). Germline CDR1 MNHNS, CDR2 SASEGT. The CDR3 totals 15 residues. The V and J ends lost 2 bases and 10 bases respectively, with 17 bases between them.

The chain combines TRBV19 with TRBJ2-2, with TRBD2 identical over 9 bases. The CDR3 spans 16 residues. From germline, CDR1 is LNHDA and CDR2 SQIVND (reference sequence). With V trimmed by 10 bases and J by 6 bases, 15 bases remained unmatched. In nucleotides, the CDR3 is TGTGCCACCAAAGGTCAAACGGGACTAGCCCCCGGGGAGCTGTTTTTT. The encoded protein is CATKGQTGLAPGELFF.

The CDR3 coding sequence is TGTGCCAGCAGCTTTAATGGCGGGCCCTCCTACGAGCAGTACTTC. Its protein product is CASSFNGGPSYEQYF. The chain uses TRBV27 and TRBJ2-7; D may be TRBD2 (5 bases). The CDR3 consists of 15 residues. The germline V and J ends were trimmed by 6 bases and 0 bases, with 15 bases remaining between them. Germline V gene data show CDR1 as MNHEY and CDR2 as SMNVEV (reference sequence).

The chain's CDR3 is CASSLRGTNYGYTF. The CDR3 DNA follows: TGTGCCAGCAGTCTTCGGGGGACCAACTATGGCTACACCTTC. This chain connects TRBV28 to TRBJ1-2; a weak D match, TRBD1 (5 bases). Germline CDR1 MDHEN, CDR2 SYDVKM. The V gene lost 5 bases and the J gene lost 2 bases, with 12 bases spanning the gap. This CDR3 has 14 amino acids.